The clone carrying this T cell receptor (beta chain) has at least ten counts. Its target is unknown. A J-beta primer mix and a sample-barcoded 5' primer were used in a second PCR of roughly 7 to 12 cycles. TCRdb called the 5' RACE reads again in MiXCR, with one record for every CDR3 protein. The sample yields about 1.6 million distinct CDR3 sequences, about 35% seen once. The data are from a study of blood T cells in healthy people across ages. Overall study findings and caveats: Older age coincided with a roughly linear decline in TCR beta diversity per million T cells.

Germline V CDR1 and CDR2: SGHRS, YFSETQ. After removal of 4 bases from V and 0 bases from J, the junction contained 12 bases not matched to a gene. The CDR3 has 18 residues. The TCR originated in a woman aged 30 to 39 in good health. Material: blood. The chain carries TRBV5-1 and TRBJ2-1; 8 bases are shared with TRBD2. DNA of the CDR3: TGCGCCAGCAGCCCTACGGTAACGGGGGGGCGCTCCTACAATGAGCAGTTCTTC. Its protein is CASSPTVTGGRSYNEQFF. Supplemented by reference TRBV5-1 and TRBJ2-1, the full variable domain reads KAGVTQTPRYLIKTRGQQVTLSCSPISGHRSVSWYQQTPGQGLQFLFEYFSETQRNKGNFPGRFSGRQFSNSRSEMNVSTLELGDSALYLCASSPTVTGGRSYNEQFFGPGTRLTVL.